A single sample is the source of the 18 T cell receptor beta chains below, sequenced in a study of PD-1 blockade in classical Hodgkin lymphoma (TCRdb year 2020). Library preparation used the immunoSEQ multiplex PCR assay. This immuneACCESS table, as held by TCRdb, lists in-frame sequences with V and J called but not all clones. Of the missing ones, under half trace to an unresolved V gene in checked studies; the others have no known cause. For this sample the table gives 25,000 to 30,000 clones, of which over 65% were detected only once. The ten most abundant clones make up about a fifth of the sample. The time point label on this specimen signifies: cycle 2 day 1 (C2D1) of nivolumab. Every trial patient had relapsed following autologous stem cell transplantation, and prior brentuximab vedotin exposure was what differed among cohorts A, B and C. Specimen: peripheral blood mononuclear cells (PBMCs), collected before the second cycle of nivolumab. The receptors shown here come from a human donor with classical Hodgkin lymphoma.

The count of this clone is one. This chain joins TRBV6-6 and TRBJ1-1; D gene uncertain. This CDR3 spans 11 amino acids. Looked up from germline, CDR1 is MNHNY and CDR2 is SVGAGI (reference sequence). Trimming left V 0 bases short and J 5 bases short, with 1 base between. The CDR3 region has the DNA TGTGCCAGCAGTTACTCGACTGAAGCTTTCTTT. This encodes CASSYSTEAFF.

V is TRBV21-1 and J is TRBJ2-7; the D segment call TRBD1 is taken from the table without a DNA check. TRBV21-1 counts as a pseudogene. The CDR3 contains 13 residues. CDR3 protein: CASSRQGDYEQYV. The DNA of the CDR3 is TGTGCCAGCAGCAGACAGGGAGATTACGAGCAGTACGTC.

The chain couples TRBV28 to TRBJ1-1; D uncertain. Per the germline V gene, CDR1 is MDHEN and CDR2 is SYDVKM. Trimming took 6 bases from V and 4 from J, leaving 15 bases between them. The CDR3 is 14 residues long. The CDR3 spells CASSPPGWGTEAFF. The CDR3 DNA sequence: TGTGCCAGCAGCCCCCCGGGGTGGGGCACTGAAGCTTTCTTT.

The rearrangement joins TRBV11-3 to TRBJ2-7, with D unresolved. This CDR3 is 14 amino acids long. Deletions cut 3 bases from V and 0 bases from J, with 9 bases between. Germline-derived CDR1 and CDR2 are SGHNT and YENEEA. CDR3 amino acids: CASSLTQSSYEQYV. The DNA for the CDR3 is TGTGCCAGCAGCTTGACTCAAAGCTCCTACGAGCAGTACGTC.

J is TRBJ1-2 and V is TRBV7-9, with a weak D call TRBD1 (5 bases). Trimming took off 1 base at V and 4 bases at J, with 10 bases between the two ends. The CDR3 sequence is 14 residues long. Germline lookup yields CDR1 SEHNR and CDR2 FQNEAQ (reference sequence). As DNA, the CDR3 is TGTGCCAGCAGCTTAGGTGTCGGGGGCTATGGCTACACCTTC. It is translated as CASSLGVGGYGYTF.

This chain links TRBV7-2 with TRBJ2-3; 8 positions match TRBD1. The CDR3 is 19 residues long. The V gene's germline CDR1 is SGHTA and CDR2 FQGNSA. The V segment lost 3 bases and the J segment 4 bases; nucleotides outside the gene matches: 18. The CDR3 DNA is TGTGCCAGCAGCTTGAGGCAGGGGGCCGGCACTTTCCGTGCAGATACGCAGTATTTT. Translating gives CASSLRQGAGTFRADTQYF.

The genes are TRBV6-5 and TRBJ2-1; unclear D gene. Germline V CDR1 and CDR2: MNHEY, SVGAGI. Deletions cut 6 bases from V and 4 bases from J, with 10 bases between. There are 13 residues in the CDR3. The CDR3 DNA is TGTGCCAGCAGAAGACTCGATTACAATGAGCAGTTCTTC. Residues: CASRRLDYNEQFF.

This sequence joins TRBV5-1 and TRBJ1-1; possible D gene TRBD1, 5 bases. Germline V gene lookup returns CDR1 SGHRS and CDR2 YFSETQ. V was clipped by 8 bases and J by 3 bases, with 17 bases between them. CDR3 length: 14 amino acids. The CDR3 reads CASIAGFGDTEAFF. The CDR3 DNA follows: TGCGCCAGTATTGCAGGGTTTGGCGACACTGAAGCTTTCTTT.

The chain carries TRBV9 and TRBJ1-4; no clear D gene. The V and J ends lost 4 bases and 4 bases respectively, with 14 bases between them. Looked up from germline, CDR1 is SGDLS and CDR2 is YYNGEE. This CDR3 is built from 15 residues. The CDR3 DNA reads TGTGCCAGCAGCCCCCGACCACGGGGTAATGAAAAACTGTTTTTT. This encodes CASSPRPRGNEKLFF.

CDR3 sequence (DNA): TGCAGCGTTGTTGGGGGGAAAGTGAACACTGAAGCTTTCTTT. This translates into CSVVGGKVNTEAFF. This sequence joins TRBV29-1 and TRBJ1-1, with a weak D call TRBD1 (5 bases). This CDR3 region has 14 residues. Per the germline V gene, CDR1 is SQVTM and CDR2 is ANQGSEA. The V end lost 4 bases, the J end lost 0 bases, and 12 bases lay between the germline ends. Full variable domain (outside the CDR3, taken from reference TRBV29-1 and TRBJ1-1): SAVISQKPSRDICQRGTSLTIQCQVDSQVTMMFWYRQQPGQSLTLIATANQGSEATYESGFVIDKFPISRPNLTFSTLTVSNMSPEDSSIYLCSVVGGKVNTEAFFGQGTRLTVV.

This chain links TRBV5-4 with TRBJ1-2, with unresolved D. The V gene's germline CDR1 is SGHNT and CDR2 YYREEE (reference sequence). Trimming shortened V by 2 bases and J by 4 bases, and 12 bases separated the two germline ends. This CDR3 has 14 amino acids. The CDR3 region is CASSFPGILYGYTF. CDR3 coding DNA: TGTGCCAGCAGCTTCCCCGGGATTCTCTATGGCTACACCTTC.

In DNA, the CDR3 is TGTGCCAGCAGCTTGGCCGCCGCAGGGGGCTGGAATGAGCAGTTCTTC. It codes for CASSLAAAGGWNEQFF. J is TRBJ2-1 and V is TRBV5-4, with 8 bases aligning to TRBD1. CDR1 and CDR2 from the germline V gene are SGHNT and YYREEE (reference sequence). J lost 7 bases, V lost 0 bases, and 9 bases had no gene match. The CDR3 totals 16 residues. The full variable domain, rest sourced from reference TRBV5-4 and TRBJ2-1, is ETGVTQSPTHLIKTRGQQVTLRCSSQSGHNTVSWYQQALGQGPQFIFQYYREEENGRGNFPPRFSGLQFPNYSSELNVNALELDDSALYLCASSLAAAGGWNEQFFGPGTRLTVL.

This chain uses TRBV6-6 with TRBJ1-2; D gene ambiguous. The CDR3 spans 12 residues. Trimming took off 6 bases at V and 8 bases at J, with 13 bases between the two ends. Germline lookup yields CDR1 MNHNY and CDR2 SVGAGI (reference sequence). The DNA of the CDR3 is TGTGCCAGCAGCCAAGGAGGGATCGGCTACACCTTC. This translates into CASSQGGIGYTF.

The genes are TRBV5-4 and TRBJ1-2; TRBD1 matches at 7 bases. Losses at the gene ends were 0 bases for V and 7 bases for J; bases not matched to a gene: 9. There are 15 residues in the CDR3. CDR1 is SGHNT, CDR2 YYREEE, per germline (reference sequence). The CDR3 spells CASSLAGRGAAGYTF. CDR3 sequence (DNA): TGTGCCAGCAGCTTGGCCGGCAGGGGGGCTGCTGGCTACACCTTC.

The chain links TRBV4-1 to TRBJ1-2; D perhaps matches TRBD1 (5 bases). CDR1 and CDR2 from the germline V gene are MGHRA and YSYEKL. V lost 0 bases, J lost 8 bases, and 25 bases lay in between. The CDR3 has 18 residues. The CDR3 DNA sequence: TGCGCCAGCAGCCAAGAAATTCCGGCAGGGAGTCCGAAAGGGGGCTACACCTTC. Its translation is CASSQEIPAGSPKGGYTF.

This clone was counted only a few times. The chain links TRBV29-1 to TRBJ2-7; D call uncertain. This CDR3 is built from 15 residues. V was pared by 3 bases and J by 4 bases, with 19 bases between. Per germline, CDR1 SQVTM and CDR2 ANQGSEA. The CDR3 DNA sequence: TGCAGCGTTGAGTCTTCTAACCCAGAGGTGTACGAGCAGTACTTC. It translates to CSVESSNPEVYEQYF.

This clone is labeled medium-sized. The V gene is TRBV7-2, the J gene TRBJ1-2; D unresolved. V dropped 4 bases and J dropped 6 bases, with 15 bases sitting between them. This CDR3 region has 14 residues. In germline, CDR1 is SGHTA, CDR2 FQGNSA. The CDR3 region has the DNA TGTGCCAGCAGCTCGACACGGGCCCTGGATGGCTACACCTTC. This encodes CASSSTRALDGYTF.

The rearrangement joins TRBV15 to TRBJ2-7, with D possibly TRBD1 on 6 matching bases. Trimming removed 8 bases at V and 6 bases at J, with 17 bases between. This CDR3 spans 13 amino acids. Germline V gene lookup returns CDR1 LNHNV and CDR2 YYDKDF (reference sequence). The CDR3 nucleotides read TGTGCCACCTCCCGGAACAGGGTGGCCGAGCAGTACTTC. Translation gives CATSRNRVAEQYF.